A single sample gave rise to the 30 T cell receptor beta chains below, sequenced in a study of OX40 agonist ivuxolimab in advanced cancers. TCRdb keeps only in-frame clones here, not all; method: immunoSEQ multiplex PCR. This sample yields 70,000 or so clones, of which around 90% are seen a single time; roughly 2.1% belongs to the top ten. Sequencing was performed on CD4+ or CD8+ T cells sorted from blood, taken in a trial of the OX40 agonist ivuxolimab. These receptor sequences come from an adult with an advanced solid tumor such as melanoma, head and neck, liver or kidney cancer.

This clone was counted between two and nine times. The chain is built from TRBV20-1 and TRBJ1-1; D uncertain. CDR3 length: 11 residues. Germline assignment: CDR1 DFQATT and CDR2 SNEGSKA (reference sequence). The CDR3 nucleotides are TGCAGGACATCAGAGAACACTGAAGCTTTCTTT. Its protein is CRTSENTEAFF.

The rearrangement joins TRBV10-2 to TRBJ2-3; TRBD1 aligns across 8 bases. Germline V gives CDR1 WSHSY, CDR2 SAAADI. CDR3 length equals 14 residues. J lost 0 bases, V lost 7 bases, and 3 bases had no gene match. CDR3 sequence: CASTDRGSTDTQYF. CDR3 bases: TGCGCCAGCACTGACAGGGGTAGCACAGATACGCAGTATTTT.

This rearrangement joins TRBV15 to TRBJ1-1; 8 bases match TRBD1. V dropped 0 bases and J dropped 8; count of bases not matched to a gene: 11. Germline assignment: CDR1 LNHNV and CDR2 YYDKDF (reference sequence). The CDR3 loop spans 16 amino acids. CDR3 DNA sequence: TGTGCCACCAGCAGAGAGCGGACAGGGTCCCTACCAGAAGCTTTCTTT. The encoded protein is CATSRERTGSLPEAFF.

The chain employs TRBV9 and TRBJ2-6; possibly TRBD1 or TRBD2 for D (5 bases each). The CDR3 runs to 17 residues. V dropped 4 bases and J dropped 0 bases, with 14 bases sitting between them. CDR1 and CDR2 from the germline V gene are SGDLS and YYNGEE. The CDR3 loop reads CASSPRGGTSGANVLTF. The CDR3 DNA reads as TGTGCCAGCAGCCCCCGTGGTGGGACCTCTGGGGCCAACGTCCTGACTTTC.

CDR3 residues: CASSYGGFTEAFF. The CDR3, as DNA: TGTGCCAGCAGTTACGGCGGATTCACTGAAGCTTTCTTT. This rearrangement joins TRBV6-5 to TRBJ1-1; D is undetermined. Trimming left V 2 bases short and J 4 bases short, with 8 bases between. The V gene's germline CDR1 is MNHEY and CDR2 SVGAGI. There are 13 residues in the CDR3.

This chain joins TRBV20-1 and TRBJ2-5; D gene uncertain. V dropped 0 bases and J dropped 12 bases, with 11 bases sitting between them. Germline lookup yields CDR1 DFQATT and CDR2 SNEGSKA (reference sequence). The CDR3 spans 11 residues. CDR3 region: CSAREGPLEYF. DNA for the CDR3: TGCAGTGCTAGAGAAGGGCCGCTTGAGTACTTC.

The chain has TRBV11-1 and TRBJ2-5, with D uncertain. The CDR3 sequence is 14 residues long. Trimming cost V 3 bases and J 4 bases, with 12 bases left between them. Germline CDR1 is SGHAT and CDR2 is FQDESV (reference sequence). The CDR3 here is CASSFRVGAETQYF. The CDR3 coding sequence is TGTGCCAGCAGCTTTCGTGTTGGCGCAGAGACCCAGTACTTC.

This chain links TRBV7-8 with TRBJ1-2, with 8 bases fitting TRBD1. Germline V lookup: CDR1 SGHVS, CDR2 FQNEAQ. This CDR3 has 16 amino acids. After removal of 1 base from V and 4 bases from J, the junction contained 8 bases not matched to a gene. CDR3 in amino acids: CASSLGVLDRAYGYTF. The CDR3 nucleotides read TGTGCCAGCAGCTTAGGGGTCCTGGACAGGGCCTATGGCTACACCTTC.

This rearrangement joins TRBV29-1 to TRBJ2-1; tentative D call: TRBD2 (5 bases). CDR3 length equals 12 residues. CDR1 is SQVTM, CDR2 ANQGSEA, per germline. In nucleotides, the CDR3 is TGCAGTTGGACGGGGTTAGGTAATGAGCAGTTCTTC. It codes for CSWTGLGNEQFF.

This chain connects TRBV27 to TRBJ1-5; D call uncertain. Germline lookup yields CDR1 MNHEY and CDR2 SMNVEV (reference sequence). V lost 0 bases to trimming and J lost 1 base, with 7 bases between them. The CDR3 is 15 residues long. The CDR3 bases are TGTGCCAGCAGTTTATCCCTCGGGAGCAATCAGCCCCAGCATTTT. Its protein is CASSLSLGSNQPQHF.

This clone appeared once. The chain combines TRBV13 with TRBJ1-1; no clear D. The CDR3 length is 14 residues. V was clipped by 5 bases and J by 7 bases, with 17 bases between them. Germline lookup yields CDR1 PRHDT and CDR2 FYEKMQ (reference sequence). The CDR3 protein is CASSARRGTSEAFF. CDR3 bases: TGTGCCAGCAGCGCGAGACGGGGAACAAGTGAAGCTTTCTTT.

This clone occurred once. The chain couples TRBV21-1 to TRBJ1-2. TRBV21-1 is classified as a pseudogene. The CDR3 length is 19 residues. The CDR3 region is CASSKAVRGDLRLNYGYTF. The DNA of the CDR3 is TGTGCCAGCAGCAAAGCGGTAAGGGGGGACCTCCGCTTAAACTATGGCTACACCTTC.

The genes are TRBV7-8 and TRBJ1-5; no definite D call. Deletions cut 4 bases from V and 4 bases from J, with 11 bases between. Germline CDR1 is SGHVS and CDR2 is FQNEAQ. There are 14 residues in the CDR3. DNA for the CDR3: TGTGCCAGCAGCTACCTTGGGTTGAATCAGCCCCAGCATTTT. Protein: CASSYLGLNQPQHF.

The chain carries TRBV18 and TRBJ2-7, with TRBD1 matching 7 bases. From germline, CDR1 is KGHSH and CDR2 LQKENI. V shed 0 bases and J 9 bases; nucleotides not matched to a gene: 8. This CDR3 spans 14 amino acids. CDR3 sequence reads: CASSPPGTADWQYF. CDR3 sequence (DNA): TGTGCCAGCTCACCACCAGGGACAGCCGATTGGCAGTACTTC.

The CDR3 coding sequence is TGTGCCAGCAGCCGAAGACAGGGTGGGAGTCAGCCCCAGCATTTT. Residues: CASSRRQGGSQPQHF. The gene calls are TRBV11-3 and TRBJ1-5; 7 bases fit TRBD1. The CDR3 totals 15 residues. Looked up from germline, CDR1 is SGHNT and CDR2 is YENEEA. Trimming took 5 bases from V and 6 from J; bases not matched to a gene: 10.

This clone was seen more than once but under ten times. The chain is built from TRBV15 and TRBJ1-1; 9 bases align to TRBD1. Germline V CDR1 and CDR2: LNHNV, YYDKDF (reference sequence). The CDR3 is 12 amino acids. The V and J ends lost 6 bases and 12 bases, in that order; junction bases with no gene match: 8. The DNA for the CDR3 is TGTGCCACCAGAGGGACAGGGAGGAAAACTTTCTTT. Translation gives CATRGTGRKTFF.

V and J are TRBV6-5 and TRBJ2-7; D gene unclear. V was cut by 0 bases and J by 6 bases, with 3 bases left in between. Germline CDR1 MNHEY, CDR2 SVGAGI. CDR3 size: 11 residues. Here the CDR3 reads CASSYSLEQYF. As DNA, the CDR3 is TGTGCCAGCAGTTACTCGCTCGAGCAGTACTTC.

This chain uses TRBV5-1 with TRBJ2-5; D is tentatively TRBD1 or TRBD2 (5 bases each). This CDR3 is 15 amino acids long. V gave up 0 bases and J gave up 0 bases, with 9 bases separating them. The germline CDR1 and CDR2 sequences are SGHRS and YFSETQ. The chain's CDR3 is CASSLGGINQETQYF. The CDR3 DNA reads TGCGCCAGCAGCTTGGGGGGGATAAACCAAGAGACCCAGTACTTC.

V and J are TRBV6-1 and TRBJ2-1; TRBD2 matches 9 bases. There are 18 residues in the CDR3. Germline V CDR1 and CDR2: MNHNS, SASEGT. With 3 bases clipped from V and 5 bases from J, the junction kept 14 bases outside the gene matches. The DNA of the CDR3 is TGTGCCAGCAGTGACCCCTTCTACCTAGCGGGGTTTCACAATGAGCAGTTCTTC. Translation: CASSDPFYLAGFHNEQFF.

The CDR3 spells CSVDVGLHSYEQYF. The CDR3 DNA sequence: TGCAGCGTTGATGTTGGACTGCATTCCTACGAGCAGTACTTC. This sequence joins TRBV29-1 and TRBJ2-7, with a weak D call TRBD2 (5 bases). Germline V CDR1 and CDR2: SQVTM, ANQGSEA. V was clipped by 3 bases and J by 1 base, with 13 bases between them. The CDR3 length is 14 residues.

The genes are TRBV10-3 and TRBJ2-7; possible D gene TRBD2, 5 bases. CDR1 is ENHRY, CDR2 SYGVKD, per germline. V dropped 4 bases and J dropped 3 bases, with 7 bases sitting between them. CDR3 length equals 12 residues. This chain's CDR3 is CAISAGDYEQYF. The CDR3 nucleotides are TGTGCCATCAGTGCCGGGGACTACGAGCAGTACTTC.

The chain employs TRBV6-5 and TRBJ2-3; D is ambiguous. The CDR3 length is 11 residues. The ends were cut back, 0 bases at V and 10 bases at J, with 5 bases in the middle. CDR1 and CDR2 (germline): MNHEY, SVGAGI. In DNA form, the CDR3 reads TGTGCCAGCAGTTACTCCCAGGCGCAGTATTTT. Protein: CASSYSQAQYF.

J is TRBJ1-2 and V is TRBV5-1; no firm D call. V gave up 0 bases and J gave up 5 bases, with 5 bases separating them. The CDR3 sequence is 12 residues long. Germline V gives CDR1 SGHRS, CDR2 YFSETQ. CDR3 amino acids: CASSLAEYGYTF. CDR3 DNA sequence: TGCGCCAGCAGCTTGGCGGAATATGGCTACACCTTC.

The gene calls are TRBV5-8 and TRBJ1-5, with unresolved D. This CDR3 has 18 residues. The germline gives CDR1 SGHTS, CDR2 YDEGEE. V was shortened by 0 bases and J by 1 base, with 17 bases between the two germline ends. For the CDR3, the DNA is TGTGCCAGCAGCTTGGGGTCTAGGGCCCGGAGGAGCAATCAGCCCCAGCATTTT. Protein: CASSLGSRARRSNQPQHF. Together with reference TRBV5-8 and TRBJ1-5, the CDR3 gives the full variable domain: EAGVTQSPTHLIKTRGQQATLRCSPISGHTSVYWYQQALGLGLQFLLWYDEGEERNRGNFPPRFSGRQFPNYSSELNVNALELEDSALYLCASSLGSRARRSNQPQHFGDGTRLSIL.

The J gene is TRBJ2-7, the V gene TRBV5-1; a possible D gene is TRBD2 (5 bases). The CDR3 spans 15 residues. In germline, CDR1 is SGHRS, CDR2 YFSETQ. The V end was cut by 2 bases, the J end by 1 base, with 13 bases between. The CDR3: CASSFHNSGSYEQYF. The CDR3 nucleotides are TGCGCCAGCAGCTTTCATAATTCGGGGTCCTACGAGCAGTACTTC. Full variable domain (rest looked up from reference TRBV5-1 and TRBJ2-7): KAGVTQTPRYLIKTRGQQVTLSCSPISGHRSVSWYQQTPGQGLQFLFEYFSETQRNKGNFPGRFSGRQFSNSRSEMNVSTLELGDSALYLCASSFHNSGSYEQYFGPGTRLTVT.

This chain uses TRBV6-5 with TRBJ1-5; unclear D gene. Germline V gene lookup returns CDR1 MNHEY and CDR2 SVGAGI. The CDR3 sequence is 14 residues long. Between the trimmed V and J ends, which lost 2 bases and 7 bases, there was a span of 12 bases. CDR3 amino acids: CASSYRGVGQPQHF. CDR3 DNA: TGTGCCAGCAGTTACCGGGGAGTTGGGCAGCCCCAGCATTTT.

This chain uses TRBV5-6 with TRBJ1-1; D gene uncertain. This CDR3 is 14 amino acids long. Germline CDR1 reads SGHDT; CDR2 reads YYEEEE. The V gene lost 0 bases and the J gene lost 0 bases, with 6 bases spanning the gap. CDR3 DNA sequence: TGTGCCAGCAGCTTGGCAACAGTGAACACTGAAGCTTTCTTT. The encoded protein is CASSLATVNTEAFF.

The rearrangement links TRBV30 to TRBJ1-1; tentative D call: TRBD1 (5 bases). V was cut by 0 bases and J by 3 bases, with 14 bases left in between. The CDR3 has 15 residues. CDR1 is GTSNPN and CDR2 is SVGIG in the germline V gene (reference sequence). CDR3 DNA: TGTGCCTGGAGTGTAGACAGAGGGTACGACACTGAAGCTTTCTTT. Translated, it gives CAWSVDRGYDTEAFF.

The chain has TRBV7-9 and TRBJ1-2; D gene uncertain. Germline V CDR1 and CDR2: SEHNR, FQNEAQ (reference sequence). This CDR3 has 14 amino acids. V lost 5 bases to trimming and J lost 6 bases, with 16 bases between them. The chain's CDR3 is CASSPTIGGDGYTF. CDR3 DNA sequence: TGTGCCAGCAGCCCCACAATTGGAGGCGATGGCTACACCTTC.

This chain uses TRBV7-2 with TRBJ1-5; perhaps TRBD1 as D (6 bases). Germline assignment: CDR1 SGHTA and CDR2 FQGNSA. Between the trimmed V and J ends, which lost 1 base and 6 bases, there was a span of 13 bases. The CDR3 covers 15 residues. CDR3 DNA: TGTGCCAGCAGCTTAGTTCAAACAGGGTCTCAGCCCCAGCATTTT. It specifies CASSLVQTGSQPQHF.